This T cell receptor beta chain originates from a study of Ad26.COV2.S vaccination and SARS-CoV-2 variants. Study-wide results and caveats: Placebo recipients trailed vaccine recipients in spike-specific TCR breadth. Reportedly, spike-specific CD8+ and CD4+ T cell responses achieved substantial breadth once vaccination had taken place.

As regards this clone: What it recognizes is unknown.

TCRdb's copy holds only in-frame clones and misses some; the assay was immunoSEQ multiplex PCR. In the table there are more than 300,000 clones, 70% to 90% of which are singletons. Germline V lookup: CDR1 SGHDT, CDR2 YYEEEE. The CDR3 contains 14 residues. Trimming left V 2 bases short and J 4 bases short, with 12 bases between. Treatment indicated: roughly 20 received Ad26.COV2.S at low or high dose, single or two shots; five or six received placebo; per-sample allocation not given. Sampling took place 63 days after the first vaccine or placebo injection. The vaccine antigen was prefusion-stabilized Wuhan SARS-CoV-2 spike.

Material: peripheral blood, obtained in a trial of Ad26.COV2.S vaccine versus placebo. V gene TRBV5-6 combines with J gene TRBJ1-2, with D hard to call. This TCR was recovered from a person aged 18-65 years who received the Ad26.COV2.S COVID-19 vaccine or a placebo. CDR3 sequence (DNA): TGTGCCAGCAGCTTACTGGAAGTCGGCTATGGCTACACCTTC. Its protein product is CASSLLEVGYGYTF.